This T cell receptor (beta chain) was found in a study of OX40 agonist ivuxolimab in advanced cancers. Assay used: immunoSEQ multiplex PCR; TCRdb lists only in-frame clones, some missing. Of 15,000 to 20,000 clones in the sample, approximately 83% were seen once. Autoimmune disease history or systemic immunosuppression meant exclusion. The ends were cut back, 6 bases at V and 3 bases at J, with 13 bases in the middle. Germline values: CDR1 MDHEN, CDR2 SYDVKM. This CDR3 spans 14 amino acids. This clonotype originated in an adult with an advanced solid tumor such as melanoma, head and neck, liver or kidney cancer. The input for sequencing was CD4+ or CD8+ T cells sorted from blood, taken in a trial of the OX40 agonist ivuxolimab. This chain joins TRBV28 and TRBJ2-3; D perhaps matches TRBD2 (5 bases). CDR3 loop: CASSGPEGTDTQYF. In DNA, the CDR3 is TGTGCCAGCAGCGGGCCCGAGGGTACAGATACGCAGTATTTT.